This T cell receptor beta chain appears in the sequencing data of a study of OX40 agonist ivuxolimab in advanced cancers. The overall study: The patients received agonistic anti-OX40 (CD134) antibody ivuxolimab. Dose-escalation cases comprised hepatocellular carcinoma, melanoma, renal cell or head and neck cancer. Regarding the study as a whole: Partial responders at 0.1-3.0 mg/kg had among the lowest clonal expansion.

V shed 4 bases and J shed 7 bases, with 14 bases lying between them. The CDR3 runs 14 residues. CDR1 is MNHEY and CDR2 is SMNVEV in the germline V gene (reference sequence). In regard to this clone: What it binds is not known.

The assay was immunoSEQ multiplex PCR, and TCRdb's table has in-frame clones only and misses some. The data contain over 30,000 clones, around four fifths of them singletons. The sample was CD4+ or CD8+ T cells sorted from blood, taken in a trial of the OX40 agonist ivuxolimab. The chain is built from TRBV27 and TRBJ2-1, with D possibly matching TRBD1 (5 bases). This clonotype was sampled from an adult with an advanced solid tumor such as melanoma, head and neck, liver or kidney cancer. The CDR3 spells CASSSLTDRNEQFF. The CDR3 DNA follows: TGTGCCAGCAGTTCCCTCACCGACAGAAATGAGCAGTTCTTC.